Shown below are 13 T cell receptor beta chains from a single sample sequenced in a study of T cell changes during pregnancy in multiple sclerosis. The protocol was immunoSEQ multiplex PCR, while the TCRdb copy is restricted to in-frame clones and leaves out a portion. The top ten hold approximately 3% of the sample, which has roughly 33,000 clones, approximately 91% seen once. Sequenced here: CD4+ T cells from peripheral blood mononuclear cells, sampled in the third trimester of pregnancy. The receptors were sampled from a female donor in good health, enrolled as a control in a pregnancy study.

This clone was counted a single time. The junction differs from germline at one of its ends, possibly a read error. The chain combines TRBV28 with TRBJ1-2; D unresolved. The CDR3 has 11 residues. The germline gives CDR1 MDHEN, CDR2 SYDVKM. The chain's CDR3 is CAGSRGYGYTF. Here the CDR3 DNA reads TGTGCCGGCAGTCGGGGTTATGGCTACACCTTC.

The J gene is TRBJ2-2, the V gene TRBV28, with D possibly TRBD1 on 5 matching bases. V was shortened by 7 bases and J by 6 bases, with 18 bases between the two germline ends. There are 15 residues in the CDR3. Germline lookup yields CDR1 MDHEN and CDR2 SYDVKM. CDR3 region: CASNPRSRAAGELFF. The CDR3 coding sequence is TGTGCCAGCAACCCAAGGAGCAGGGCGGCCGGGGAGCTGTTTTTT.

The J gene is TRBJ2-2, the V gene TRBV19; 8 nucleotides agree with TRBD2. The CDR3 sequence is 15 residues long. Germline loops: CDR1 LNHDA, CDR2 SQIVND (reference sequence). Trimming removed 6 bases from V and 3 bases from J; junction bases left unmatched: 6. This CDR3 reads CASSGGGIDTGELFF. CDR3 sequence (DNA): TGTGCCAGTAGCGGGGGGGGCATAGACACCGGGGAGCTGTTTTTT.

This CDR3 is CASSFGTASRANTQYF. CDR3 DNA sequence: TGTGCCAGCAGTTTCGGGACTGCTTCACGGGCAAATACGCAGTATTTT. The chain couples TRBV6-7 to TRBJ2-3, with a possible D match to TRBD2 (6 bases). TRBV6-7 is recorded as an ORF, its role being uncertain. V was clipped by 4 bases and J by 7 bases, with 21 bases between them. The length of the CDR3 is 16 residues.

The sample holds a few counts of this clone. This sequence joins TRBV6-5 and TRBJ2-7, with D unresolved. Germline CDR1 and CDR2: MNHEY and SVGAGI. The germline V and J ends were trimmed by 4 bases and 1 base, with 5 bases remaining between them. CDR3 length equals 12 residues. The CDR3, as DNA: TGTGCCAGCAGTTCCACATCCTACGAGCAGTACTTC. It codes for CASSSTSYEQYF.

The chain links TRBV28 to TRBJ1-6; D unresolved. V was pared by 4 bases and J by 5 bases, with 12 bases between. The CDR3 spans 15 residues. The germline CDR1 and CDR2 sequences are MDHEN and SYDVKM. The CDR3 bases are TGTGCCAGCAGTTCCCCCGCGGTTCATAATTCACCCCTCCACTTT. Its translation is CASSSPAVHNSPLHF.

The rearrangement links TRBV12-5 to TRBJ1-1; perhaps TRBD1 as D (5 bases). The V end was cut by 4 bases, the J end by 3 bases, with 9 bases between. CDR1 and CDR2 from the germline V gene are LGHNT and FRNRAP. This CDR3 contains 13 residues. Here the CDR3 DNA reads TGTGCTAGTGGTTACGGCAGGGACACTGAAGCTTTCTTT. As protein: CASGYGRDTEAFF.

CDR3 loop: CASSPGTSYEQYF. CDR3 nucleotide sequence: TGTGCCAGCTCACCTGGGACTTCCTACGAGCAGTACTTC. The chain joins TRBV18 to TRBJ2-7; TRBD2 is a possible D gene (6 bases). Deletions cut 3 bases from V and 1 base from J, with 7 bases between. There are 13 residues in the CDR3. Germline values: CDR1 KGHSH, CDR2 LQKENI.

V gene TRBV19 combines with J gene TRBJ2-2; 9 bases match TRBD1. J lost 7 bases, V lost 7 bases, and 7 bases had no gene match. Germline V CDR1 and CDR2: LNHDA, SQIVND (reference sequence). The length of the CDR3 is 14 residues. Written as DNA, the CDR3 is TGTGCCAGTACCCGGACAGGGGTGGGCGGGGAGCTGTTTTTT. As protein: CASTRTGVGGELFF.

The rearrangement uses TRBV6-1 and TRBJ2-7; TRBD1 matches 8 bases. J was trimmed by 3 bases and V by 7 bases; bases with no gene match: 8. This CDR3 comprises 14 residues. Germline-derived CDR1 and CDR2 are MNHNS and SASEGT. In DNA form, the CDR3 reads TGTGCCAGCACGATGCAGGGGGCCCTCTACGAGCAGTACTTC. Protein: CASTMQGALYEQYF.

The table lists this clone with a count of one. The CDR3 loop is CASSLGLVAGGRAETQYF. The DNA of the CDR3 is TGTGCCAGCAGCTTAGGCTTGGTAGCGGGGGGCCGAGCGGAGACCCAGTACTTC. This chain connects TRBV13 to TRBJ2-5; 10 bases align to TRBD2. CDR3 length equals 18 residues. The germline CDR1 and CDR2 sequences are PRHDT and FYEKMQ (reference sequence). With V trimmed by 0 bases and J by 5 bases, 12 bases remained unmatched. The complete variable domain, with remaining parts taken from reference TRBV13 and TRBJ2-5, reads AAGVIQSPRHLIKEKRETATLKCYPIPRHDTVYWYQQGPGQDPQFLISFYEKMQSDKGSIPDRFSAQQFSDYHSELNMSSLELGDSALYFCASSLGLVAGGRAETQYFGPGTRLLVL.

The J gene is TRBJ2-1, the V gene TRBV11-2; 9 bases fit TRBD2. V shed 5 bases, J shed 3 bases, and the junction held 5 bases outside the gene matches. Germline V gives CDR1 SGHAT, CDR2 FQNNGV. The CDR3 consists of 15 residues. In DNA, the CDR3 is TGTGCCAGCAGCGCCGGGACTAGCTTCTACAATGAGCAGTTCTTC. It specifies CASSAGTSFYNEQFF.

V and J are TRBV27 and TRBJ1-5, with D unclear. Germline CDR1 and CDR2: MNHEY and SMNVEV (reference sequence). Trimming stripped 2 bases from V and 6 bases from J, with 11 bases between. The CDR3 loop spans 14 amino acids. The chain's CDR3 is CASSLEPRGQPQHF. The CDR3 DNA reads TGTGCCAGCAGTTTAGAACCGAGAGGTCAGCCCCAGCATTTT.